The rows below give T cell receptor beta chains drawn from one sample of a study of blood T cell repertoires in COVID-19. Some clones are missing from TCRdb's copy, which holds only in-frame ones; the method was immunoSEQ multiplex PCR. The sample shows some 340,000 clones, roughly nine tenths of them seen only once. Material for sequencing was PBMCs or T cells enriched from blood (not recorded which). These receptor sequences come from a woman aged 25 to 39 who had been exposed to COVID-19. CDR3s include the opening cysteine and the closing phenylalanine or tryptophan. A D gene is named only where the DNA matches it firmly. Size is omitted from some rows. Given values are once, few, many or a class for expanded clones.

v_call	clone_size	d_call	j_call	cdr3_nt	cdr3_aa
TRBV5-4	-	-	TRBJ2-2	TGTGCCAGCAGCTTACTCGGCGTCAGGGCGAACACCGGGGAGCTGTTTTTT	CASSLLGVRANTGELFF
TRBV7-2	-	TRBD2	TRBJ2-7	TGTGCCAGCACCCCAGCAACTAGCGGTTCCCTGGAGCAGTACTTC	CASTPATSGSLEQYF
TRBV15	-	-	TRBJ2-6	TGTGCCACCAGCAGAGCCGGTGTCTCTGGGGCCAACGTCCTGACTTTC	CATSRAGVSGANVLTF
TRBV3-1/TRBV3-2	few	-	TRBJ1-5	TGTGCCAGCAGCCAAGGGGCTCGTCCCCAGCATTTT	CASSQGARPQHF
TRBV29-1	-	-	TRBJ1-4	TGCAGCGTTGCCCTGTGGGGGCAACAGATTGAAAAACTGTTTTTT	CSVALWGQQIEKLFF
TRBV2	-	-	TRBJ2-7	TGTGCCATACAGGGTTTCTCCTACGAGCAGTACTTC	CAIQGFSYEQYF
TRBV6-5	-	-	TRBJ1-4	TGTGCCAGCAGTTATAGGGGAGGTGAAAAACTGTTTTTT	CASSYRGGEKLFF
TRBV5-8	few	TRBD1	TRBJ1-1	TGTGCCAGCAGCCGGGACAGGAATTATCAAGCTTTCTTT	CASSRDRNYQAFF
TRBV4-1	-	-	TRBJ2-7	TGCGCCAGCAGGGGTCTAGGCGAGCAGTACTTC	CASRGLGEQYF
TRBV7-9	-	TRBD1	TRBJ1-2	TGTGCCAGCAGCACCGGACAGGGCCGTAACTATGGCTACACCTTC	CASSTGQGRNYGYTF
TRBV4-2	-	TRBD2	TRBJ2-7	TGTGCCAGCAGCCAAGATGGGACTAGCGGGGGGGCCCTTCACGAGCAGTACTTC	CASSQDGTSGGALHEQYF
TRBV27	-	TRBD2	TRBJ2-5	TGTGCCAGCAGTTTTATTAGCGGGGGCCCGACCCAGTACTTC	CASSFISGGPTQYF
TRBV5-1	-	TRBD2	TRBJ2-5	TGCGCCAGCAGCTTCGGACTAGCGGGGGAAGAGACCCAGTACTTC	CASSFGLAGEETQYF
TRBV5-4	-	-	TRBJ1-6	TGTGCCAGCAGCTTGGAAGGGGTATATAATTCACCCCTCCACTTT	CASSLEGVYNSPLHF
TRBV6-5	-	-	TRBJ1-2	TGTGCCAGCAGAACTCGAGTTCGGGTAAACTATGGCTACACCTTC	CASRTRVRVNYGYTF
TRBV7-2	-	-	TRBJ1-4	TGTGCCAGCAGCTTAGAACGGCGGAAACTGTTTTTT	CASSLERRKLFF
TRBV9	-	-	TRBJ2-2	TGTGCCAGCAGCGCCCCGGGCCGGGGGAACACCGGGGAGCTGTTTTTT	CASSAPGRGNTGELFF
TRBV6-5	-	TRBD1	TRBJ1-5	TGTGCCAGCAGATCGGGACAGTTAAGTCAGCCCCAGCATTTT	CASRSGQLSQPQHF
TRBV29-1	once	-	TRBJ2-7	TGCAGCGTTGAAGACGGGACAAGAGCCTACGAGCAGTACTTC	CSVEDGTRAYEQYF
TRBV5-6	few	-	TRBJ2-1	TGTGCCAGCAGCTTGTGGGCAGGGGCCGATGAGCAGTTCTTC	CASSLWAGADEQFF
TRBV7-5	-	-	TRBJ1-3	TGTGCCAGAACTTGGGGCAGGGCTGGAAACACCATATATTTT	CARTWGRAGNTIYF
TRBV24-1	-	-	TRBJ2-7	TGTGCCACCAGTCCCACCACTGCAGGGGCCGGGCAGTACTTC	CATSPTTAGAGQYF
TRBV7-9	-	TRBD1	TRBJ1-3	TGTGCCAGCAGCCCCCCAGGGGGCACCTCTGGAAACACCATATATTTT	CASSPPGGTSGNTIYF
TRBV19	-	TRBD1	TRBJ1-1	TGTGCCAGAGGGGACAGGGGGAACACTGAAGCTTTCTTT	CARGDRGNTEAFF
TRBV6-5	-	TRBD2	TRBJ2-7	TGTGCCAGCAGTTCCCTTGGTAGCGGGGAACTCGAGCAGTACTTC	CASSSLGSGELEQYF
TRBV18	-	TRBD1	TRBJ1-5	TGTGCCAGCTCACTTCGACAGGGGCAGCAGCCCCAGCATTTT	CASSLRQGQQPQHF
TRBV9	-	-	TRBJ2-3	TGTGCCAGCAGCGTCTCCCTGGACTCCTATTCCCGAGGTACGCAGTATTTT	CASSVSLDSYSRGTQYF
TRBV19	-	-	TRBJ1-5	TGTGCCAGTAGTATAAACGTTAACACTGGGGGGCAGCCCCAGCATTTT	CASSINVNTGGQPQHF
TRBV6-5	-	TRBD1	TRBJ1-2	TGTGCCAGCAGTTACTCGACAGGGGGTAACTATGGCTACACCTTC	CASSYSTGGNYGYTF
TRBV19	-	-	TRBJ2-6	TGTGCCAGTAGTGGGAGCTCTGGGGCCAACGTCCTGACTTTC	CASSGSSGANVLTF
TRBV9	-	TRBD1	TRBJ1-2	TGTGCCAGCAGCGCCGCCGGGGACAGGGTGCCAGGCTACACCTTC	CASSAAGDRVPGYTF
TRBV7-9	-	TRBD1	TRBJ2-4	TGTGCCAGCAGCTTATACCGGACAGGGGGCGAGGGCATTCAGTACTTC	CASSLYRTGGEGIQYF